One and the same sample provided the 12 T cell receptor beta chains below, sequenced in a study of cytomegalovirus exposure and HLA in healthy donors. Primers for the PCR totalled 60 Vbeta and 13 Jbeta. The repertoire was sequenced with immunoSEQ multiplex PCR; TCRdb's copy has only in-frame clones and lacks some. The top ten clones hold around 3.9% of a sample with approximately 110,000 clones, 70% to 80% of them seen once. The specimen sequenced was PBMCs. These receptors were taken from a woman aged 40 to 49 in good health and CMV-seropositive.

This rearrangement joins TRBV7-2 to TRBJ1-5; 9 nucleotides match TRBD1. The CDR3 runs 19 residues. Germline CDR1 is SGHTA and CDR2 is FQGNSA. J gave up 0 bases and V 1 base, and 10 bases lay outside the gene matches. CDR3 amino acids: CASSLGPGQGLYSNQPQHF. The DNA of the CDR3 is TGTGCCAGCAGCTTAGGACCGGGACAGGGCCTCTATAGCAATCAGCCCCAGCATTTT.

The chain links TRBV30 to TRBJ1-1; possible D gene TRBD1, 5 bases. The germline CDR1 and CDR2 sequences are GTSNPN and SVGIG (reference sequence). V dropped 3 bases and J dropped 4 bases, with 15 bases sitting between them. CDR3 length: 14 amino acids. CDR3 DNA: TGTGCCTGGAGGCCCTGGGGGGTCAGCACTGAAGCTTTCTTT. Its translation is CAWRPWGVSTEAFF.

Written as DNA, the CDR3 is TGTGCCAGCAGCTTCAAGACAGGGGTAACCTACGAGCAGTACTTC. As protein: CASSFKTGVTYEQYF. This chain links TRBV7-9 with TRBJ2-7; TRBD1 agrees at 8 bases. Trimming cost V 3 bases and J 2 bases; bases outside gene matches: 6. This CDR3 comprises 15 residues. The germline V gene has CDR1 SEHNR and CDR2 FQNEAQ (reference sequence).

There are a few counts of this clone. J is TRBJ1-5 and V is TRBV6-5; D gene ambiguous. CDR1 MNHEY and CDR2 SVGAGI come from the germline V gene. The CDR3 runs to 14 residues. The ends were cut back, 5 bases at V and 5 bases at J, with 13 bases in the middle. CDR3 sequence reads: CASSLQRWDQPQHF. In DNA, the CDR3 is TGTGCCAGCAGTCTTCAGCGTTGGGATCAGCCCCAGCATTTT.

The chain uses TRBV5-1 and TRBJ1-2; 8 nucleotides line up with TRBD1. Germline lookup yields CDR1 SGHRS and CDR2 YFSETQ. This CDR3 has 13 residues. V shed 3 bases and J 8 bases; nucleotides not matched to a gene: 6. CDR3 sequence reads: CASSSGQGQGYTF. CDR3 sequence (DNA): TGCGCCAGCAGCTCCGGACAGGGACAAGGCTACACCTTC.

The V call is TRBV7-9, the J call TRBJ2-1; D may be TRBD2 (5 bases). Deletions cut 4 bases from V and 7 bases from J, with 11 bases between. From germline, CDR1 is SEHNR and CDR2 FQNEAQ (reference sequence). This CDR3 is 13 amino acids long. The CDR3 bases are TGTGCCAGCAGCTCGCTAGCCCTTAATGAGCAGTTCTTC. Its protein is CASSSLALNEQFF.

The chain joins TRBV30 to TRBJ1-5; 7 nucleotides line up with TRBD1. CDR3 length: 14 residues. Germline lookup yields CDR1 GTSNPN and CDR2 SVGIG (reference sequence). V shed 3 bases and J 5 bases; nucleotides not matched to a gene: 7. The CDR3 DNA reads as TGTGCCTGGAGCGGGACAGCGGCCTATCAGCCCCAGCATTTT. This translates into CAWSGTAAYQPQHF.

The genes are TRBV2 and TRBJ1-5, with 7 bases that match TRBD1. Germline values: CDR1 SNHLY, CDR2 FYNNEI. The CDR3 runs to 15 residues. Unmatched junction bases numbered 7, after V lost 1 base and J lost 7 bases. The CDR3 reads CASSEEARGRQPQHF. CDR3 DNA sequence: TGTGCCAGCAGTGAAGAGGCGAGGGGGCGGCAGCCCCAGCATTTT.

In this sample, this clone turned up once. The rearrangement joins TRBV19 to TRBJ1-5, with 9 bases lining up with TRBD1. The trim removed 3 bases at V and 4 bases at J, leaving 19 bases unmatched. Germline V gene lookup returns CDR1 LNHDA and CDR2 SQIVND (reference sequence). The CDR3 is 20 amino acids. As DNA, the CDR3 is TGTGCCAGTAGTATTCGAGCAGGCGGGACAGGGTTGCCACAGAATCAGCCCCAGCATTTT. This codes for CASSIRAGGTGLPQNQPQHF.

The V and J genes are TRBV30 and TRBJ1-2; D gene unclear. This CDR3 is built from 11 residues. Trimming took 3 bases from V and 8 from J, leaving 10 bases between them. Germline CDR1 GTSNPN, CDR2 SVGIG (reference sequence). In DNA form, the CDR3 reads TGTGCCTGGAGCGGAGACGGAGGCTACACCTTC. Translated, it gives CAWSGDGGYTF.

The chain carries TRBV19 and TRBJ2-2, with 9 bases identical to TRBD2. The CDR3 contains 16 residues. V dropped 3 bases and J dropped 3; count of bases not matched to a gene: 5. CDR1 is LNHDA, CDR2 SQIVND, per germline (reference sequence). DNA of the CDR3: TGTGCCAGTAGTATCAGCCTAGCGGGGTACACCGGGGAGCTGTTTTTT. Its protein product is CASSISLAGYTGELFF. Together with reference TRBV19 and TRBJ2-2, the CDR3 gives the full variable domain: DGGITQSPKYLFRKEGQNVTLSCEQNLNHDAMYWYRQDPGQGLRLIYYSQIVNDFQKGDIAEGYSVSREKKESFPLTVTSAQKNPTAFYLCASSISLAGYTGELFFGEGSRLTVL.

V and J are TRBV5-1 and TRBJ2-7; D uncertain. Germline CDR1 and CDR2: SGHRS and YFSETQ. Trimming shortened V by 4 bases and J by 0 bases, and 14 bases separated the two germline ends. The CDR3 totals 15 residues. CDR3 sequence (DNA): TGCGCCAGCAGCCCTGAGGCTCGACCCTCCTACGAGCAGTACTTC. Translating gives CASSPEARPSYEQYF.